This entry concerns a single T cell receptor (beta chain). Its specificity is not known. This record comes from a study of OX40 agonist ivuxolimab in advanced cancers. The method was immunoSEQ multiplex PCR; TCRdb's version includes in-frame clones alone and lacks a portion of them. The data hold tens of thousands of clones, with about 93% observed a single time. The V gene's germline CDR1 is SGHVS and CDR2 FNYEAQ. J gave up 2 bases and V 1 base, and 14 bases lay outside the gene matches. This CDR3 is built from 20 residues. Study-wide results and caveats: With doses of 0.1-3.0 mg/kg, partial responders showed among the lowest clonal expansion.

This chain links TRBV7-6 with TRBJ2-3; 11 bases are a match to TRBD2. The origin of this receptor is an adult with an advanced solid tumor such as melanoma, head and neck, liver or kidney cancer. The sequencing used CD4+ or CD8+ T cells sorted from blood, collected in a trial of the OX40 agonist ivuxolimab. The CDR3 sequence: CASSLETSGIYSITTDTQYF. Written as DNA, the CDR3 is TGTGCCAGCAGCTTAGAGACTAGCGGGATCTATTCTATCACCACAGATACGCAGTATTTT.